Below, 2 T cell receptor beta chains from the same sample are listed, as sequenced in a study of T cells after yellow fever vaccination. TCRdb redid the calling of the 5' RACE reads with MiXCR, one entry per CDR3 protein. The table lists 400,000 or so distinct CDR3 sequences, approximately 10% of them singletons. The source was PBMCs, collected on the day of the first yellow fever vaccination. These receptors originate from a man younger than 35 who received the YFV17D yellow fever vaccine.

CDR3 DNA sequence: TGCGCCAGCAGACCCGGACGGGACTCCTATAATTCACCCCTCCACTTT. Translating it yields CASRPGRDSYNSPLHF. The chain employs TRBV5-1 and TRBJ1-6; D gene uncertain. V was cut by 5 bases and J by 0 bases, with 12 bases left in between. CDR1 SGHRS and CDR2 YFSETQ come from the germline V gene. This CDR3 spans 16 amino acids.

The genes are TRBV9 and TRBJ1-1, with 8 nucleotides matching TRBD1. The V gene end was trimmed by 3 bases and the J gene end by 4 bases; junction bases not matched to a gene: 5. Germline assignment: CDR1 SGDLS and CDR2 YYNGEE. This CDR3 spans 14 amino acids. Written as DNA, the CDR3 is TGTGCCAGCAGCGGACAGGGGTCGGTCACTGAAGCTTTCTTT. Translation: CASSGQGSVTEAFF.